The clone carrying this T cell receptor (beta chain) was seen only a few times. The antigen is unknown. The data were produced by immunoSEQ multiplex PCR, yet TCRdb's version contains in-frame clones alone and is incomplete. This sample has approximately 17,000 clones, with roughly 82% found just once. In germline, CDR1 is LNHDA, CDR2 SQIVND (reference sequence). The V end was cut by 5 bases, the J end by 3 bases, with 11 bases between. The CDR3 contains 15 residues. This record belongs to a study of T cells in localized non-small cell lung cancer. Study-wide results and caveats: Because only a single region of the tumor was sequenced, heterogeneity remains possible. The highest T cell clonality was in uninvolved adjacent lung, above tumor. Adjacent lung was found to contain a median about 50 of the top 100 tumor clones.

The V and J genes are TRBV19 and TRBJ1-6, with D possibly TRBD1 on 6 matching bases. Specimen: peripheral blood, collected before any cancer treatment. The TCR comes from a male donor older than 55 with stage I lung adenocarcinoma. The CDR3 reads CASSPGAFYNSPLHF. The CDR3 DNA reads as TGTGCCAGTAGTCCGGGGGCATTCTATAATTCACCCCTCCACTTT.